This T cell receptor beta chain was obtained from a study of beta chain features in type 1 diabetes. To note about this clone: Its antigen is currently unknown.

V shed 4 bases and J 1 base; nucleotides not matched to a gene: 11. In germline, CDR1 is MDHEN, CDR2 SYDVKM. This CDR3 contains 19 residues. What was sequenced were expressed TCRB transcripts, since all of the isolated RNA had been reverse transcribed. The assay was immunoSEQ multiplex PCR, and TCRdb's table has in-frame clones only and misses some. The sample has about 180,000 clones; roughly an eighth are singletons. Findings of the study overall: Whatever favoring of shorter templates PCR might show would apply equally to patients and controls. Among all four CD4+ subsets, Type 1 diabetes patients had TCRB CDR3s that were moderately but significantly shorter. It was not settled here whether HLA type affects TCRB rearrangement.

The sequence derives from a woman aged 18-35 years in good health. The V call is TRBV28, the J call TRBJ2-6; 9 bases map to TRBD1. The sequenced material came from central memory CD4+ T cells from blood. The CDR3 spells CASSSRPGQGGSGANVLTF. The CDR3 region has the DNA TGTGCCAGCAGTTCCAGACCGGGACAGGGAGGTTCTGGGGCCAACGTCCTGACTTTC. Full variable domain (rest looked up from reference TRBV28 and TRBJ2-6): DVKVTQSSRYLVKRTGEKVFLECVQDMDHENMFWYRQDPGLGLRLIYFSYDVKMKEKGDIPEGYSVSREKKERFSLILESASTNQTSMYLCASSSRPGQGGSGANVLTFGAGSRLTVL.